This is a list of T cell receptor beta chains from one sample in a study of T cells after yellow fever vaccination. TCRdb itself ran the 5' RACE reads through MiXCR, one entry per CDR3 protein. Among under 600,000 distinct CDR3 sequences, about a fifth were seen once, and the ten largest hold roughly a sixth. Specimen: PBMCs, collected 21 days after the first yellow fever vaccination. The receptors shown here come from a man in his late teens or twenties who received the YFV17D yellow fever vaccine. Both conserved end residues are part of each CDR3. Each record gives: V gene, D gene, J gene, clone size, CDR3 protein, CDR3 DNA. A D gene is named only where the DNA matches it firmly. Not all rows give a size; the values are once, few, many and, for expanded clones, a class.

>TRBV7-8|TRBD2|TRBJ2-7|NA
CASSFKTGGATYEQYF
TGTGCCAGCAGCTTTAAAACGGGGGGGGCGACCTACGAGCAGTACTTC
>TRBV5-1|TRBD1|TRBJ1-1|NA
CASSTVTGEGSTEAFF
TGCGCCAGCAGCACTGTGACAGGGGAAGGGAGCACTGAAGCTTTCTTT
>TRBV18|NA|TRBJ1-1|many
CASSPTGTEAFF
TGCGCCAGCAGCCCTACAGGGACTGAAGCTTTCTTT
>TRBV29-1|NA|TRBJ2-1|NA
CSVDPSGHQDNEQFF
TGCAGCGTTGATCCCTCGGGACACCAGGACAATGAGCAGTTCTTC
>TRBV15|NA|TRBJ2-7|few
CATAYGAGDSYEQYF
TGTGCCACCGCATACGGGGCAGGGGATTCCTACGAGCAGTACTTC
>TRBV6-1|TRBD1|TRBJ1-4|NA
CASSVTGTGNEKLFF
TGTGCCAGCAGTGTAACCGGGACAGGGAATGAAAAACTGTTTTTT
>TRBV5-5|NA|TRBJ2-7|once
CASSLGAGFSYEQYF
TGTGCCAGCAGCTTGGGAGCAGGGTTCTCCTACGAGCAGTACTTC
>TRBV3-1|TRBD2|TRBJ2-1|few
CASSRRTSGFGEQFF
TGTGCCAGCAGCCGGAGGACTAGCGGCTTTGGGGAGCAGTTCTTC
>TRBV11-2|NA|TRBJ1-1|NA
CASSLQSTEAFF
TGTGCCAGCAGCTTGCAGTCCACTGAAGCTTTCTTT
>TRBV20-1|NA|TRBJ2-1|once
CSAPGRWNYNEQFF
TGCAGTGCTCCGGGACGTTGGAACTACAATGAGCAGTTCTTC
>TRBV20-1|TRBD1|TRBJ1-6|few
CSARRQGVNYNSPLHF
TGCAGTGCTAGGCGACAGGGGGTGAACTATAATTCACCCCTCCACTTT
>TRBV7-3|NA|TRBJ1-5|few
CASSSLAGQPQHF
TGTGCCAGCAGCTCCCTCGCAGGGCAGCCCCAGCATTTT
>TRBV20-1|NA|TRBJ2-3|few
CSARDHWGVDKRTDTQYF
TGCAGTGCTAGAGATCACTGGGGGGTGGACAAGAGGACAGATACGCAGTATTTT
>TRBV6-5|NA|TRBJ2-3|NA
CASSYPPGTQYF
TGTGCCAGCAGTTACCCACCGGGGACGCAGTATTTT
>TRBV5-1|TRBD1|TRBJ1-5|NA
CASSPTGGYQPQHF
TGCGCCAGCAGCCCGACAGGGGGATACCAGCCCCAGCATTTT
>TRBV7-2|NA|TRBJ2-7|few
CASSLDGTRSYEQYF
TGTGCCAGCAGCTTAGATGGGACACGCTCCTACGAGCAGTACTTC
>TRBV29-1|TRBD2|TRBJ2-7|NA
CSARSGGGYEQYF
TGCAGCGCCCGCTCGGGGGGAGGCTACGAGCAGTACTTC
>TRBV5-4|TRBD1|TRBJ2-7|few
CASSLKGTVYYEQYF
TGTGCCAGCAGCTTGAAGGGGACAGTTTACTACGAGCAGTACTTC
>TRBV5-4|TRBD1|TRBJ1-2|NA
CASRSGTGRDYGYTF
TGTGCCAGCAGATCCGGGACAGGGCGGGACTATGGCTACACCTTC
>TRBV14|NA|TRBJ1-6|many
CASSPRTDSPLHF
TGTGCCAGCAGCCCCCGGACAGATTCACCCCTCCACTTT
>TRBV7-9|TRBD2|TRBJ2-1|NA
CASSFITSGGHEQFF
TGTGCCAGCAGCTTTATCACTAGCGGGGGCCATGAGCAGTTCTTC
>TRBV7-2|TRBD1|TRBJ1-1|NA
CASSLATGVTEAFF
TGTGCCAGCAGCTTAGCCACAGGGGTCACTGAAGCTTTCTTT
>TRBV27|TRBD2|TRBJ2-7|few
CASSFSGGTPYEQYF
TGTGCCAGCAGTTTTAGCGGGGGGACCCCCTACGAGCAGTACTTC
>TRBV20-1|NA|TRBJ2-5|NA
CSARDTSSRETQYF
TGCAGTGCTAGAGACACTAGCTCACGGGAGACCCAGTACTTC
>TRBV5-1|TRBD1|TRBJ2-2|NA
CASSDRTGGTGELFF
TGCGCCAGCAGCGACCGGACAGGGGGCACCGGGGAGCTGTTTTTT
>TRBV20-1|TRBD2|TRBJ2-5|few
CSARDLGSGGLETQYF
TGCAGTGCTAGAGATCTAGGTAGCGGGGGGTTGGAGACCCAGTACTTC
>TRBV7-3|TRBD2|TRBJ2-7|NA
CASSLKVVTSIHEQYF
TGTGCCAGCAGCTTAAAAGTGGTGACTAGCATCCACGAGCAGTACTTC
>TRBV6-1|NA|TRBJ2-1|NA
CASSFQPPGNQQFF
TGTGCCAGCAGCTTCCAACCCCCCGGCAATCAGCAGTTCTTC
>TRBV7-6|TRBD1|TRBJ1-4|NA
CASSATDRRNEKLFF
TGTGCCAGCAGCGCCACGGACAGGCGTAATGAAAAACTGTTTTTT
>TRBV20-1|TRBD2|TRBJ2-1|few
CSAEAGTYNEQFF
TGCAGTGCGGAAGCGGGGACCTACAATGAGCAGTTCTTC
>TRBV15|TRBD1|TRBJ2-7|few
CATSRAGTGGYEQYF
TGTGCCACCAGCAGAGCCGGGACAGGGGGATACGAGCAGTACTTC
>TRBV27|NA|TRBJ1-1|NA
CASSNLGARGTEAFF
TGTGCCAGCAGCAACCTCGGGGCCAGGGGAACTGAAGCTTTCTTT
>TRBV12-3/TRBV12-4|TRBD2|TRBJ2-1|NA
CASSTPGGGDEQFF
TGTGCCAGCAGTACCCCCGGCGGGGGGGATGAGCAGTTCTTC
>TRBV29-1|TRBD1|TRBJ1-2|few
CSVAGTGDYGYTF
TGCAGCGTTGCCGGGACAGGGGACTATGGCTACACCTTC
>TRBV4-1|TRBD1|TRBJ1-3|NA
CASSQPDRVNTIYF
TGCGCCAGCAGCCAACCCGACAGGGTCAACACCATATATTTT
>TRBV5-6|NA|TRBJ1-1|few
CASSLFEMNTEAFF
TGTGCCAGCAGCTTGTTCGAGATGAACACTGAAGCTTTCTTT
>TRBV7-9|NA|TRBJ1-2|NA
CASSLALRQGNYGYTF
TGTGCCAGCAGCTTAGCGCTAAGGCAGGGGAACTATGGCTACACCTTC
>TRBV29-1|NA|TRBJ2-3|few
CSVRGRVTDTQYF
TGCAGCGTCCGAGGGCGGGTCACAGATACGCAGTATTTT
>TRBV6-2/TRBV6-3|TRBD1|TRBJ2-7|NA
CASSSTHWAGQGFSYEQYF
TGTGCCAGCAGTTCAACTCACTGGGCTGGACAGGGGTTCTCCTACGAGCAGTACTTC
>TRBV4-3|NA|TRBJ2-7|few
CASSQVRGPPFYEQYF
TGCGCCAGCAGCCAAGTTCGGGGGCCGCCTTTTTACGAGCAGTACTTC
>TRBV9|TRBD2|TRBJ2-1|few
CASSVDLAGVGEQFF
TGTGCCAGCAGCGTAGACCTAGCGGGGGTAGGCGAGCAGTTCTTC
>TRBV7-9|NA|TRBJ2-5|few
CASIRLAGETQYF
TGTGCCAGCATACGACTCGCCGGGGAGACCCAGTACTTC
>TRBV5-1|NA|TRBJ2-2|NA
CASSLMLGTNTGELFF
TGCGCCAGCAGCTTGATGCTGGGTACGAACACCGGGGAGCTGTTTTTT
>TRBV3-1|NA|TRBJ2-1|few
CASTRTTIFDEQFF
TGTGCCAGCACCCGGACTACCATTTTCGATGAGCAGTTCTTC
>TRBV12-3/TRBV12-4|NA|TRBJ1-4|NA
CASSLFNEKLFF
TGTGCCAGCAGTTTATTTAATGAAAAACTGTTTTTT
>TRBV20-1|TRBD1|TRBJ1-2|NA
CSASETGSDGYTF
TGCAGTGCTAGCGAGACAGGGAGCGACGGCTACACCTTC
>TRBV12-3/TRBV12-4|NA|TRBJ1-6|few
CASSFSGNSPLHF
TGTGCCAGCAGTTTTTCTGGGAATTCACCCCTCCACTTT
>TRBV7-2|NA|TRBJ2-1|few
CASSFGGTYNEQFF
TGTGCCAGCAGCTTTGGCGGTACCTACAATGAGCAGTTCTTC
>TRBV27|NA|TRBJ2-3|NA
CASQRRGIDTQYF
TGTGCCAGCCAACGAAGAGGGATAGATACGCAGTATTTT